Included here is one T cell receptor beta chain sequence, with context. The PCR contained 60 Vbeta and 13 Jbeta primers. Method: immunoSEQ multiplex PCR; TCRdb's copy keeps in-frame clones and lacks some. The profile covers 120,000 or so clones, with roughly 80% appearing a single time and approximately 4% taken by the ten largest. The sample comes from a study of cytomegalovirus exposure and HLA in healthy donors. Germline V gene data show CDR1 as SGHRS and CDR2 as YFSETQ. The CDR3 extends over 12 amino acids. The V end lost 3 bases, the J end lost 2 bases, and 4 bases lay between the germline ends. This receptor was taken from a man aged 18 to 30 in good health and CMV-seropositive. The V and J genes are TRBV5-1 and TRBJ2-3; D ambiguous. What was sequenced was PBMCs. CDR3 DNA sequence: TGCGCCAGCAGCTCTTCCACAGATACGCAGTATTTT. Amino acids: CASSSSTDTQYF.